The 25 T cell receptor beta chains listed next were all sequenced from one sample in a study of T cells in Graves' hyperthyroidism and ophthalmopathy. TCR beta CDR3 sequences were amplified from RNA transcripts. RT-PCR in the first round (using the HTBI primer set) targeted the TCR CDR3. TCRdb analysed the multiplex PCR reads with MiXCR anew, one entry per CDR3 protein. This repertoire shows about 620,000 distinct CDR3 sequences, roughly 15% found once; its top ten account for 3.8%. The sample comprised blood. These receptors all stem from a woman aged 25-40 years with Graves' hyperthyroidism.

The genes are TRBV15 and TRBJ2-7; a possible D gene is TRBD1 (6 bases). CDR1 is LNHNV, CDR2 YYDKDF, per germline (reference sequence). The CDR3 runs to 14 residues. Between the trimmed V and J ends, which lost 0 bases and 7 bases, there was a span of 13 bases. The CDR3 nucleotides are TGTGCCACCAGCAGAGACAGACCGAGGGGGGAGCAGTACTTC. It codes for CATSRDRPRGEQYF.

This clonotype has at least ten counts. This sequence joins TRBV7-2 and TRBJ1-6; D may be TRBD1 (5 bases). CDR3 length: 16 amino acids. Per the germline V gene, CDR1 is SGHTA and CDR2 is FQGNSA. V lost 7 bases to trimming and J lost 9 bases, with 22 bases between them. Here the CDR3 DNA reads TGTGCCAGCACCCCCGGGTTGGGGGGAGTTCGTTCACCCCTCCACTTT. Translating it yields CASTPGLGGVRSPLHF. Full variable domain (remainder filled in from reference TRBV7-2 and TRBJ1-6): GAGVSQSPSNKVTEKGKDVELRCDPISGHTALYWYRQSLGQGLEFLIYFQGNSAPDKSGLPSDRFSAERTGGSVSTLTIQRTQQEDSAVYLCASTPGLGGVRSPLHFGNGTRLTVT.

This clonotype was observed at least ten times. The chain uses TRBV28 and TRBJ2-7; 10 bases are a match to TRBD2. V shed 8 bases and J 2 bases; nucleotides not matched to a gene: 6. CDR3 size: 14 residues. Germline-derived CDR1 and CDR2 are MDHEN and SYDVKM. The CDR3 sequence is CASVPSGSAYEQYF. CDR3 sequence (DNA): TGTGCCAGCGTTCCTAGCGGGAGTGCCTACGAGCAGTACTTC.

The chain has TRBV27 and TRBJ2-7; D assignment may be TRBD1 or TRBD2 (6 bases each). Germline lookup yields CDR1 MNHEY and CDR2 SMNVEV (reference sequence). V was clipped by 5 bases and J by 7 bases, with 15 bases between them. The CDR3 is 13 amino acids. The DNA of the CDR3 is TGTGCCAGCAGTCTCCCGGGGGCCAGAGAGCAGTACTTC. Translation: CASSLPGAREQYF.

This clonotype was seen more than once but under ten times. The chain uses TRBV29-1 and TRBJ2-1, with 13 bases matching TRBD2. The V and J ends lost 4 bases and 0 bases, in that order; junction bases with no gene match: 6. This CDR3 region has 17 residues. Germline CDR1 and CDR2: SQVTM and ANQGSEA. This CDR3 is CSVGTTSGRYSYNEQFF. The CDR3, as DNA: TGCAGCGTTGGAACGACTAGCGGGAGGTACTCCTACAATGAGCAGTTCTTC.

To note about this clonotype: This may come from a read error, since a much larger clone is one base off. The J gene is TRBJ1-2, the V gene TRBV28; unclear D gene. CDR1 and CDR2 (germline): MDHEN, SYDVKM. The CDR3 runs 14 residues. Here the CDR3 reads CASTLVGLRYGCTF. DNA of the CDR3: TGTGCCAGCACCCTGGTGGGGTTGCGCTATGGCTGCACCTTC.

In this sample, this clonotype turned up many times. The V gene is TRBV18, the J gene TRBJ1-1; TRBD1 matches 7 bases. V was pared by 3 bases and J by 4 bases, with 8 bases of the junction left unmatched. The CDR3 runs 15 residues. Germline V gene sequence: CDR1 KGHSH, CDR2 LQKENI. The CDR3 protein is CASSPSGTVATEAFF. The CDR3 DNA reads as TGTGCCAGCTCACCCTCCGGGACAGTGGCCACTGAAGCTTTCTTT.

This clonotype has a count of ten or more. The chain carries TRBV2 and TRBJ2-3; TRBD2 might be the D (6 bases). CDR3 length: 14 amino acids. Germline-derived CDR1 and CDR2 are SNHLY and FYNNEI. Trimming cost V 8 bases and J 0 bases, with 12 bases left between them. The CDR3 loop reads CASEVSGSTDTQYF. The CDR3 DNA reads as TGTGCCAGCGAGGTGAGCGGGAGCACAGATACGCAGTATTTT.

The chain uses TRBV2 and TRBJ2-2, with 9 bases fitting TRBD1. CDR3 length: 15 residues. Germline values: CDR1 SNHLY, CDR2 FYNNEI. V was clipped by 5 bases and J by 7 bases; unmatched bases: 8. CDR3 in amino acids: CASSIQDRGIGELFF. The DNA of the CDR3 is TGTGCCAGCAGTATACAAGACAGGGGGATCGGGGAGCTGTTTTTT.

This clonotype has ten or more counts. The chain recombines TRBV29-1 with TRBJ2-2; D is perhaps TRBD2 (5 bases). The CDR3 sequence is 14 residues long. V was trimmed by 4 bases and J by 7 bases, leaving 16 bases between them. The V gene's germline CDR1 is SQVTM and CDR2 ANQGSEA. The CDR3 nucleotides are TGCAGCGTTGGGAAACGGCTAGCAGACGGGGAGCTGTTTTTT. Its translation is CSVGKRLADGELFF.

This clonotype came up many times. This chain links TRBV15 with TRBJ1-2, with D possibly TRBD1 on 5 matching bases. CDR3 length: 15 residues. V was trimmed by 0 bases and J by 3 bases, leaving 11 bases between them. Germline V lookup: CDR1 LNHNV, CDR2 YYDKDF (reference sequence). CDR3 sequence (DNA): TGTGCCACCAGCAGAGATCGGCAGGGAGACTATGGCTACACCTTC. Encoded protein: CATSRDRQGDYGYTF.

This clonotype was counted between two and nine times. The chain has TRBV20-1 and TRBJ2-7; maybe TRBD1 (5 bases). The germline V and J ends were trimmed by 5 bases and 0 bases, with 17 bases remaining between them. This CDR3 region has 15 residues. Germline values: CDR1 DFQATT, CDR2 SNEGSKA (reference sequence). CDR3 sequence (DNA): TGCAGTGCTGGAGTTGGGGCTTCGAGCTCCTACGAGCAGTACTTC. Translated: CSAGVGASSSYEQYF.

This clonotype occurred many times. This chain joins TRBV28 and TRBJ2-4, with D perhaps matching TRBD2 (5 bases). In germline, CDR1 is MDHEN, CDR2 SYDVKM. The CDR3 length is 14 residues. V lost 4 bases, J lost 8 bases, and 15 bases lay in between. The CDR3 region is CASSSPEGSDIQYF. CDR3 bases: TGTGCCAGCAGTTCCCCTGAGGGTTCAGACATTCAGTACTTC.

CDR3 in amino acids: CASSSTALALLSYEQYF. CDR3 sequence (DNA): TGTGCCAGCAGCTCGACCGCCTTAGCTCTACTATCCTACGAGCAGTACTTC. The chain uses TRBV7-9 and TRBJ2-7; D is ambiguous. Germline CDR1 SEHNR, CDR2 FQNEAQ (reference sequence). The CDR3 is 17 amino acids. The V gene lost 4 bases and the J gene lost 1 base, with 20 bases spanning the gap.

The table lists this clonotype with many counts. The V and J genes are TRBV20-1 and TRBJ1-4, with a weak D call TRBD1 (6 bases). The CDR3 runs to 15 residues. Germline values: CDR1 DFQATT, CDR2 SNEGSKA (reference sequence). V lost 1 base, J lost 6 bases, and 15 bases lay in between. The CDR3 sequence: CSARGGATGYEKLFF. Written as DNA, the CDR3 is TGCAGTGCTAGAGGTGGGGCCACAGGGTATGAAAAACTGTTTTTT.

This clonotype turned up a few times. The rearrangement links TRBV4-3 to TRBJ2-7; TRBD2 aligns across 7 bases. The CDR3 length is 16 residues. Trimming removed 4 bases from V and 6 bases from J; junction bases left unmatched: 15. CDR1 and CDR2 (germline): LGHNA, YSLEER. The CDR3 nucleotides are TGCGCCAGCAGCCCCGAACTAGCGTTAACAGTGGGCGAGCAGTACTTC. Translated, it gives CASSPELALTVGEQYF.

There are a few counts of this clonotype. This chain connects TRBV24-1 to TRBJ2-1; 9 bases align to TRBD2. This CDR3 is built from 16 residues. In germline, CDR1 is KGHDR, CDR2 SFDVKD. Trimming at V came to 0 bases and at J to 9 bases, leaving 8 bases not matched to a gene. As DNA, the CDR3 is TGTGCCACCAGTGATTTGCTGCGGGAGGGACAAGGTGAGCAGTTCTTC. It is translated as CATSDLLREGQGEQFF.

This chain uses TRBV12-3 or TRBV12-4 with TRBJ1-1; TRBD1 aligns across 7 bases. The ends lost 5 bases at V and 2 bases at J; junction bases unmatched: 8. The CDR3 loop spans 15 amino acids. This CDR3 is CASSPGGSGNTEAFF. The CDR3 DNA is TGTGCCAGCAGTCCAGGGGGGTCGGGAAACACTGAAGCTTTCTTT.

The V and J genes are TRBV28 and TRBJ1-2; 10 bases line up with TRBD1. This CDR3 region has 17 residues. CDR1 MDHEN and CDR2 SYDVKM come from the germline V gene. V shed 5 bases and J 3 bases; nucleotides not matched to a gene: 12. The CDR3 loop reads CASSGGLRDRGDYGYTF. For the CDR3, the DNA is TGTGCCAGCAGTGGGGGGCTCCGGGACAGGGGCGACTATGGCTACACCTTC.

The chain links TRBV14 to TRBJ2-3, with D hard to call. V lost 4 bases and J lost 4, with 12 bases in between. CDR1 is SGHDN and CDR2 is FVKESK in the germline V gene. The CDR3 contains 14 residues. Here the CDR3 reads CASSRKIIADTQYF. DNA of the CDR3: TGTGCCAGCAGCCGAAAGATAATCGCAGATACGCAGTATTTT.

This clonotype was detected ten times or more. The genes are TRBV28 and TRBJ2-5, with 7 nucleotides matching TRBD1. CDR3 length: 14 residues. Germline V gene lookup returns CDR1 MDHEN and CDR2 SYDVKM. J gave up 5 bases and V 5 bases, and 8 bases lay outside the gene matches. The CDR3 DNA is TGTGCCAGCAGTCTGAGACAGGGTAGGGAGACCCAGTACTTC. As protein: CASSLRQGRETQYF.

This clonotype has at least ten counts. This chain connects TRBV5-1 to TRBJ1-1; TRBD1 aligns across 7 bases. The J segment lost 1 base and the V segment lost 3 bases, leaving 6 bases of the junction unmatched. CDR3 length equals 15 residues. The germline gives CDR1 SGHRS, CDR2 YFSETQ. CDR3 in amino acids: CASSYSGQQNTEAFF. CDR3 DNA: TGCGCCAGCAGCTATTCGGGACAGCAGAACACTGAAGCTTTCTTT.

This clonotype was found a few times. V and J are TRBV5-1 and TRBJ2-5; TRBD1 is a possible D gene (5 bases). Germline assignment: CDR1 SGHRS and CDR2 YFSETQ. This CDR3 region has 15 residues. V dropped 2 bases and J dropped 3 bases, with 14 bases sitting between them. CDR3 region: CASSLGAEIKETQYF. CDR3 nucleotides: TGCGCCAGCAGCTTAGGGGCAGAGATAAAAGAGACCCAGTACTTC.

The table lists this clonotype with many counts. CDR3 DNA sequence: TGTGCCAGCAGGGAGGTGTCCTACAATGAGCAGTTCTTC. Amino acids: CASREVSYNEQFF. The J gene is TRBJ2-1, the V gene TRBV28; TRBD2 is a possible D gene (5 bases). The germline V gene has CDR1 MDHEN and CDR2 SYDVKM. Deletions cut 6 bases from V and 1 base from J, with 7 bases between. The CDR3 totals 13 residues. The complete variable domain, with remaining parts taken from reference TRBV28 and TRBJ2-1, reads DVKVTQSSRYLVKRTGEKVFLECVQDMDHENMFWYRQDPGLGLRLIYFSYDVKMKEKGDIPEGYSVSREKKERFSLILESASTNQTSMYLCASREVSYNEQFFGPGTRLTVL.

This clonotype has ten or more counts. The DNA of the CDR3 is TGCAGTGCCTCATCGGACAGGGCTTACGAGCAGTACTTC. It encodes CSASSDRAYEQYF. V and J are TRBV20-1 and TRBJ2-7, with 8 bases lining up with TRBD1. With 6 bases clipped from V and 4 bases from J, the junction kept 8 bases outside the gene matches. Germline CDR1 reads DFQATT; CDR2 reads SNEGSKA (reference sequence). The CDR3 has 13 amino acids.